This T cell receptor (beta chain) was captured in a study of T cell responses to AZD1222 COVID-19 vaccine. General study findings and limits: Vaccine-associated CD4 TCRs spanned spike, dominant at 160-218 and 743-854. Donors were largely white British and mainly female; clonal diversity was possibly underestimated.

Using immunoSEQ multiplex PCR, the repertoire was profiled, and TCRdb retains in-frame clones only, with some absent. The table has tens of thousands of clones, about 93% seen once. A remark on this clone: Its antigen is undetermined.

This TCR was recovered from an adult in good health. The specimen comprised peripheral blood, sampled on day 0 of MenACWY control vaccination.

The DNA of the CDR3 is TGTGCCAGTATCGAGCGGATAGCCACTGAAGCTTTCTTT. As protein: CASIERIATEAFF. V is TRBV28 and J is TRBJ1-1; D ambiguous. The V gene's germline CDR1 is MDHEN and CDR2 SYDVKM. Trimming shortened V by 9 bases and J by 4 bases, and 15 bases separated the two germline ends. The CDR3 totals 13 residues. The full variable domain, in which reference TRBV28 and TRBJ1-1 provide the parts outside the CDR3, is DVKVTQSSRYLVKRTGEKVFLECVQDMDHENMFWYRQDPGLGLRLIYFSYDVKMKEKGDIPEGYSVSREKKERFSLILESASTNQTSMYLCASIERIATEAFFGQGTRLTVV.